Listed below are T cell receptor beta chains from one sample, sequenced in a study of blood T cells in healthy people across ages. TCRdb used MiXCR to reprocess the 5' RACE reads, holding one entry per CDR3 protein. The sample has approximately 800,000 distinct CDR3 sequences; roughly 25% are singletons. The same specimen was also included in a second study, on T cells of mothers and their children.

The sequencing input was blood. The source is a boy younger than 18 in good health. The conserved cysteine and the conserved F or W are not part of the CDR3 here.

v_call,cdr3_length,cdr3_aa
TRBV14,9,ASSPDLSYT
TRBV18,15,ASSPLAGVSGANVLT
TRBV6-5,11,ASSYWQDTGAF
TRBV4-1,12,ASSQRPEALTQY
TRBV7-7,15,ASSLVRSGQHHEKLF
TRBV7-3,13,ASSSGHPDYNEQF
TRBV6-5,11,ASRMTGHYEQY
TRBV7-2,15,ASSLVRGTPSYNEQF
TRBV11-2,14,ASSSPGSGGQETQY
TRBV29-1,14,SVDLSDSGWNYGYT
TRBV7-3,13,ASSLYSGSSYEQY
TRBV28,12,ASSLTGTGGNQY
TRBV5-1,13,ASSLGNPTQETQY
TRBV29-1,11,SVRTRMNTEAF
TRBV12-3/TRBV12-4,13,ASSFRADGGETQY
TRBV28,14,ASSPVEGGRDEKLF